A selection of T cell receptor beta chains follows, all from one sample in a study of patients and donors after allogeneic stem cell transplantation. One entry per CDR3 protein results from TCRdb running MiXCR on the RT-PCR reads. The table records 200,000 to 250,000 distinct CDR3 sequences, 12% to 15% of them present only once. Sequenced material: blood, either unsorted or a sorted T cell fraction (not recorded which). These receptors were collected from a human donor who was either an allogeneic HSCT recipient or a stem cell or donor lymphocyte infusion donor (not recorded which). It is not recorded whose cells these are; they may come from a transplant donor. The CDR3 runs from the conserved cysteine through the conserved F or W. A D gene is named only where the DNA matches it firmly. Size is omitted from some rows. Given values are once, few, many or a class for expanded clones.

j_call: TRBJ1-4; v_call: TRBV20-1; d_call: .; clone_size: many; cdr3_nt: TGCAGTGCGGCAGCCTATAATGAAAAACTGTTTTTT; cdr3_aa: CSAAAYNEKLFF
j_call: TRBJ2-7; v_call: TRBV6-1; d_call: TRBD1; clone_size: .; cdr3_nt: TGTGCCAGCAGTGAACCGGGACAGGGCTCCTACGAGCAGTACTTC; cdr3_aa: CASSEPGQGSYEQYF
j_call: TRBJ2-3; v_call: TRBV20-1; d_call: .; clone_size: .; cdr3_nt: TGCAGTGCTAGGGGGGGCTTTAGCACAGATACGCAGTATTTT; cdr3_aa: CSARGGFSTDTQYF
j_call: TRBJ2-1; v_call: TRBV20-1; d_call: .; clone_size: .; cdr3_nt: TGCAGTGCCAGGGCACCGGCCACCTACAATGAGCAGTTCTTC; cdr3_aa: CSARAPATYNEQFF
j_call: TRBJ2-5; v_call: TRBV9; d_call: TRBD2; clone_size: .; cdr3_nt: TGTGCCAGCAGCGTAGAGGGAGGGACGGAGACCCAGTACTTC; cdr3_aa: CASSVEGGTETQYF
j_call: TRBJ1-5; v_call: TRBV19; d_call: TRBD1; clone_size: many; cdr3_nt: TGTGCCAGTAGTATTAAAATGGGACAGCCTCCTCAGCCCCAGCATTTT; cdr3_aa: CASSIKMGQPPQPQHF
j_call: TRBJ1-3; v_call: TRBV15; d_call: .; clone_size: .; cdr3_nt: TGTGCCACCAGCACCGGGGACGCTGGAAACACCATATATTTT; cdr3_aa: CATSTGDAGNTIYF
j_call: TRBJ1-3; v_call: TRBV6-1; d_call: .; clone_size: few; cdr3_nt: TGTGCCAGCATACGGGTTAGCTCTGGAAACACCATATATTTT; cdr3_aa: CASIRVSSGNTIYF
j_call: TRBJ2-5; v_call: TRBV9; d_call: .; clone_size: many; cdr3_nt: TGTGCCAGCAGCGGAATGGACTACCAAGAGACCCAGTACTTC; cdr3_aa: CASSGMDYQETQYF
j_call: TRBJ2-7; v_call: TRBV7-9; d_call: .; clone_size: .; cdr3_nt: TGTGCCAGCAGCCCCTTACTCTACGAGCAGTACTTC; cdr3_aa: CASSPLLYEQYF
j_call: TRBJ1-1; v_call: TRBV6-5; d_call: TRBD1; clone_size: .; cdr3_nt: TGTGCCAGCAGGGGACAGCAGAACGAAGCTTTCTTT; cdr3_aa: CASRGQQNEAFF
j_call: TRBJ2-3; v_call: TRBV4-1; d_call: TRBD2; clone_size: .; cdr3_nt: TGCGCCAGCAGCCAAGACGCGCCTAGCGGGAAGGTGGATACGCAGTATTTT; cdr3_aa: CASSQDAPSGKVDTQYF
j_call: TRBJ1-5; v_call: TRBV6-1; d_call: .; clone_size: few; cdr3_nt: TGTGCCAGCAGCGGGGTGGGGGGCAATCAGCCCCAGCATTTT; cdr3_aa: CASSGVGGNQPQHF
j_call: TRBJ2-2; v_call: TRBV7-9; d_call: .; clone_size: many; cdr3_nt: TGTGCCAGCAGCTTAGCGATGAGTAACACCGGGGAGCTGTTTTTT; cdr3_aa: CASSLAMSNTGELFF
j_call: TRBJ2-5; v_call: TRBV12-5; d_call: TRBD2; clone_size: .; cdr3_nt: TGTGCTAGTGGTTTGTTGCCTAGCGGGAGCAAAGAGACCCAGTACTTC; cdr3_aa: CASGLLPSGSKETQYF
j_call: TRBJ1-3; v_call: TRBV6-1; d_call: .; clone_size: few; cdr3_nt: TGTGCCAGCACCCCCGGGGGGTTCTCTGGAAACACCATATATTTT; cdr3_aa: CASTPGGFSGNTIYF
j_call: TRBJ1-1; v_call: TRBV4-1; d_call: .; clone_size: .; cdr3_nt: TGCGCCACAACGAAGGATCTGGACACTGAAGCTTTCTTT; cdr3_aa: CATTKDLDTEAFF
j_call: TRBJ1-5; v_call: TRBV19; d_call: TRBD1; clone_size: few; cdr3_nt: TGTGCCAGTAGTACCTCCGCGGGACAGGAGAATCAGCCCCAGCATTTT; cdr3_aa: CASSTSAGQENQPQHF
j_call: TRBJ2-7; v_call: TRBV20-1; d_call: TRBD1; clone_size: few; cdr3_nt: TGCAGTGCTGCTCGGGACAGGGCAGGGGACGAGCAGTACTTC; cdr3_aa: CSAARDRAGDEQYF
j_call: TRBJ2-2; v_call: TRBV7-6; d_call: .; clone_size: few; cdr3_nt: TGTGCCAGCAGCTTAGCCACGAGGACCGGGGAGCTGTTTTTT; cdr3_aa: CASSLATRTGELFF
j_call: TRBJ2-5; v_call: TRBV20-1; d_call: TRBD2; clone_size: .; cdr3_nt: TGCAGTGCTAGAACTCCGGCGGGGGGTGGAGAGACCCAGTACTTC; cdr3_aa: CSARTPAGGGETQYF
j_call: TRBJ2-7; v_call: TRBV9; d_call: TRBD2; clone_size: .; cdr3_nt: TGTGCCAGCAGCGCAGGACTAGCGGGATTGTACGAGCAGTACTTC; cdr3_aa: CASSAGLAGLYEQYF
j_call: TRBJ2-2; v_call: TRBV5-1; d_call: TRBD2; clone_size: few; cdr3_nt: TGCGCCAGCAGCCCGGGACTAGCGGGGAACACCGGGGAGCTGTTTTTT; cdr3_aa: CASSPGLAGNTGELFF
j_call: TRBJ2-3; v_call: TRBV30; d_call: .; clone_size: .; cdr3_nt: TGTGCCTGGAGGGCAGGGTTTACCCCGCGAGATACGCAGTATTTT; cdr3_aa: CAWRAGFTPRDTQYF
j_call: TRBJ2-2; v_call: TRBV5-4; d_call: .; clone_size: many; cdr3_nt: TGTGCCAGCAGCCCGTGGACCTCCAGGGGAACCGGGGAGCTGTTTTTT; cdr3_aa: CASSPWTSRGTGELFF
j_call: TRBJ2-7; v_call: TRBV11-3; d_call: TRBD2; clone_size: .; cdr3_nt: TGTGCCAGCAGCTTTGGGCTAGCGGGAGTGGTAGAGCAGTACTTC; cdr3_aa: CASSFGLAGVVEQYF
j_call: TRBJ1-4; v_call: TRBV5-4; d_call: .; clone_size: many; cdr3_nt: TGTGCCAGCAGCTTGGAATCCAATGAAAAACTGTTTTTT; cdr3_aa: CASSLESNEKLFF
j_call: TRBJ2-2; v_call: TRBV12-3/TRBV12-4; d_call: TRBD1; clone_size: many; cdr3_nt: TGTGCCAGCAGTCCGGGACAGCTCTCCACCGGGGAGCTGTTTTTT; cdr3_aa: CASSPGQLSTGELFF
j_call: TRBJ1-2; v_call: TRBV6-1; d_call: TRBD1; clone_size: .; cdr3_nt: TGTGCCAGCCTCCGGCCTGGGACAGGGTACCGTGGCTACACCTTC; cdr3_aa: CASLRPGTGYRGYTF
j_call: TRBJ1-4; v_call: TRBV6-1; d_call: .; clone_size: few; cdr3_nt: TGTGCCAGCACCGCGGTCCCGAACCCCGAAGTTGCAACTAATGAAAAACTGTTTTTT; cdr3_aa: CASTAVPNPEVATNEKLFF
j_call: TRBJ1-5; v_call: TRBV6-4; d_call: .; clone_size: .; cdr3_nt: TGTGCCAGCAGGGCGGAAGGGTCAGGCAATCAGCCCCAGCATTTT; cdr3_aa: CASRAEGSGNQPQHF
j_call: TRBJ2-1; v_call: TRBV7-2; d_call: TRBD1; clone_size: few; cdr3_nt: TGTGCCAGCAGCTTAGCGTTAGGGGGCGGGAATGAGCAGTTCTTC; cdr3_aa: CASSLALGGGNEQFF
j_call: TRBJ1-2; v_call: TRBV6-5; d_call: TRBD1; clone_size: many; cdr3_nt: TGTGCCAGCAGTTACGAAGGGACAGGGAGATATGGCTACACCTTC; cdr3_aa: CASSYEGTGRYGYTF
j_call: TRBJ1-2; v_call: TRBV18; d_call: .; clone_size: many; cdr3_nt: TGTGCCAGCTCACCACAGAGAGCCTCTCAAGGCTACACCTTC; cdr3_aa: CASSPQRASQGYTF
j_call: TRBJ1-4; v_call: TRBV4-3; d_call: .; clone_size: few; cdr3_nt: TGCGCCAGCAGCCAAGATCTGCATGAAAAACTGTTTTTT; cdr3_aa: CASSQDLHEKLFF
j_call: TRBJ1-3; v_call: TRBV6-1; d_call: .; clone_size: .; cdr3_nt: TGTGCCAGCAGTGTGGTGAGCTCTGGAAACACCATATATTTT; cdr3_aa: CASSVVSSGNTIYF
j_call: TRBJ2-5; v_call: TRBV6-1; d_call: TRBD1; clone_size: .; cdr3_nt: TGTGCCAGCAGTGCCAGACAGGGTAGGGTAGAGACCCAGTACTTC; cdr3_aa: CASSARQGRVETQYF
j_call: TRBJ1-5; v_call: TRBV5-6; d_call: .; clone_size: few; cdr3_nt: TGTGCCAGCAGCCCGACAGGTATTGAGCCCCAGCATTTT; cdr3_aa: CASSPTGIEPQHF
j_call: TRBJ1-6; v_call: TRBV10-3; d_call: TRBD1; clone_size: few; cdr3_nt: TGTGCCATCAGTGAGACAACAGGGGGCATGACACCCCTCCACTTT; cdr3_aa: CAISETTGGMTPLHF
j_call: TRBJ2-1; v_call: TRBV7-3; d_call: TRBD1; clone_size: .; cdr3_nt: TGTGCCAGCAGCTTTTCCGGACAGGGTCAAAAGTTCTTC; cdr3_aa: CASSFSGQGQKFF
j_call: TRBJ2-5; v_call: TRBV7-2; d_call: .; clone_size: .; cdr3_nt: TGTGCCAGCAGCCCCCAGGGGTCGACAGAGACCCAGTACTTC; cdr3_aa: CASSPQGSTETQYF
j_call: TRBJ1-5; v_call: TRBV12-3/TRBV12-4; d_call: .; clone_size: medium-sized; cdr3_nt: TGTGCCAGCACCACCGGGGTTCAGCCCCAGCATTTT; cdr3_aa: CASTTGVQPQHF
j_call: TRBJ1-1; v_call: TRBV29-1; d_call: .; clone_size: few; cdr3_nt: TGCAGCGGGGGGTCTACAAGGAACACTGAAGCTTTCTTT; cdr3_aa: CSGGSTRNTEAFF
j_call: TRBJ1-2; v_call: TRBV5-6; d_call: .; clone_size: few; cdr3_nt: TGTGCCAGCAGCTTGCAGGGGATTGTCTATGGCTACACCTTC; cdr3_aa: CASSLQGIVYGYTF
j_call: TRBJ1-1; v_call: TRBV5-1; d_call: .; clone_size: few; cdr3_nt: TGCGCCAGCAGCTTGGAGACCAGCCTTGAAGCTTTCTTT; cdr3_aa: CASSLETSLEAFF
j_call: TRBJ1-5; v_call: TRBV20-1; d_call: TRBD1; clone_size: .; cdr3_nt: TGCAGTGCTGCGGGGACAGATGAGCGCAATCAGCCCCAGCATTTT; cdr3_aa: CSAAGTDERNQPQHF
j_call: TRBJ2-7; v_call: TRBV11-2; d_call: .; clone_size: few; cdr3_nt: TGTGCCAGCAGCTCGGAAGGGTTCACCTACGAGCAGTACTTC; cdr3_aa: CASSSEGFTYEQYF
j_call: TRBJ2-3; v_call: TRBV7-6; d_call: .; clone_size: .; cdr3_nt: TGTGCCAGCAGCTTAGGCTACGATCTAGCGCGGCCCGATACGCAGTATTTT; cdr3_aa: CASSLGYDLARPDTQYF
j_call: TRBJ2-7; v_call: TRBV6-1; d_call: .; clone_size: .; cdr3_nt: TGTGCCAGCAGGGAAGGGGCCGGGCGGCCGACCTACGAGCAGTACTTC; cdr3_aa: CASREGAGRPTYEQYF
j_call: TRBJ1-1; v_call: TRBV5-1; d_call: TRBD1; clone_size: .; cdr3_nt: TGCGCCAGCAGCTTAGGACAGGGGCGAAACAAGAACACTGAAGCTTTCTTT; cdr3_aa: CASSLGQGRNKNTEAFF
j_call: TRBJ1-2; v_call: TRBV6-1; d_call: .; clone_size: many; cdr3_nt: TGTGCCAGCAGTCCCCCTGGGGGCCCCTATGGCTACACCTTC; cdr3_aa: CASSPPGGPYGYTF
j_call: TRBJ1-1; v_call: TRBV20-1; d_call: .; clone_size: many; cdr3_nt: TGCAGTGCTCGGTGGGGGTTATCGAACACTGAAGCTTTCTTT; cdr3_aa: CSARWGLSNTEAFF
j_call: TRBJ2-3; v_call: TRBV20-1; d_call: .; clone_size: many; cdr3_nt: TGCAGTGCTAGAGATCTGGGCAGGGACACAGATACGCAGTATTTT; cdr3_aa: CSARDLGRDTDTQYF
j_call: TRBJ1-2; v_call: TRBV12-3/TRBV12-4; d_call: .; clone_size: many; cdr3_nt: TGTGCCAGCAGTTTACAGGGCCAGGGGAACTATGGCTACACCTTC; cdr3_aa: CASSLQGQGNYGYTF
j_call: TRBJ2-7; v_call: TRBV7-9; d_call: TRBD1; clone_size: .; cdr3_nt: TGTGCCAGCAGCTCGGACAGGGATCACTACGAGCAGTACTTC; cdr3_aa: CASSSDRDHYEQYF
j_call: TRBJ2-1; v_call: TRBV7-8; d_call: .; clone_size: many; cdr3_nt: TGTGCCAGCAGCGCCCGCCGGCTTGGGCTTTACAATGAGCAGTTCTTC; cdr3_aa: CASSARRLGLYNEQFF
j_call: TRBJ1-6; v_call: TRBV11-2; d_call: TRBD1; clone_size: .; cdr3_nt: TGTGCCAGCAGCTACGGACAGGGGATAGATTATAATTCACCCCTCCACTTT; cdr3_aa: CASSYGQGIDYNSPLHF